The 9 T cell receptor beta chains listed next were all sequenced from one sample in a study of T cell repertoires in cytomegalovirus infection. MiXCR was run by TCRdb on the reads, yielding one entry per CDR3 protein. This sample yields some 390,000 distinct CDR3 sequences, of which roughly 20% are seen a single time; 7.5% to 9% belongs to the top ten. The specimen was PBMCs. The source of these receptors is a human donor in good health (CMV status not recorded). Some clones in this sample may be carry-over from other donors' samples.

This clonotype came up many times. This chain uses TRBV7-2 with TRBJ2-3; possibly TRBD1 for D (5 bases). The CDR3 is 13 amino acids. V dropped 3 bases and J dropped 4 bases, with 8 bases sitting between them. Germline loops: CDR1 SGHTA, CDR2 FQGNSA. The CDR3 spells CASSFQGADTQYF. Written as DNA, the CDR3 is TGTGCCAGCAGCTTCCAGGGTGCAGATACGCAGTATTTT.

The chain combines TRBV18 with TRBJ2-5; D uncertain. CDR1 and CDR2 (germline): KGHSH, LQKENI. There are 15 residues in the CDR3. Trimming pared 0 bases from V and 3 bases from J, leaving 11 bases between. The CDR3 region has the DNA TGTGCCAGCTCACCACCAGCCGCTCCGAAAGAGACCCAGTACTTC. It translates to CASSPPAAPKETQYF.

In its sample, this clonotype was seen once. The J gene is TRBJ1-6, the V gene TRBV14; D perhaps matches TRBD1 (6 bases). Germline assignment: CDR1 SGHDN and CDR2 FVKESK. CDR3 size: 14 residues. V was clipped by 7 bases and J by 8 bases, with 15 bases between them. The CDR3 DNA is TGTGCCAGCACGCGGGGGCTGGATGATTCACCCCTCCACTTT. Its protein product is CASTRGLDDSPLHF.

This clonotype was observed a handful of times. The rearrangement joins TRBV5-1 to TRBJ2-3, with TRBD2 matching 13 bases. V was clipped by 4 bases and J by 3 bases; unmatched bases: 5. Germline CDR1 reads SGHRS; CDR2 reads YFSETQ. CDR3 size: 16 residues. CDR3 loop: CASSPGLAGMTDTQYF. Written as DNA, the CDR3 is TGCGCCAGCAGCCCGGGACTAGCGGGAATGACAGATACGCAGTATTTT.

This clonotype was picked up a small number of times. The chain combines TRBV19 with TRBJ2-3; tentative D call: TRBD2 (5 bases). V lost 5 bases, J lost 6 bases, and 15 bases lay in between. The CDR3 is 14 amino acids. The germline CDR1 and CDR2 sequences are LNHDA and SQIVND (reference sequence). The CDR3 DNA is TGTGCCAGTAGTGCCCTTCTAGGAGGCGATACGCAGTATTTT. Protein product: CASSALLGGDTQYF.

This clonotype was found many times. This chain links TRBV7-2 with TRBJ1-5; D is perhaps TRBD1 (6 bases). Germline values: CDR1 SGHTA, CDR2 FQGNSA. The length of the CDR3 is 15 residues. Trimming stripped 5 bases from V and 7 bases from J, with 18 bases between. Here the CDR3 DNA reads TGTGCCAGCAGCCCTAGCACAGGGATGTACCAGCCCCAGCATTTT. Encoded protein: CASSPSTGMYQPQHF.

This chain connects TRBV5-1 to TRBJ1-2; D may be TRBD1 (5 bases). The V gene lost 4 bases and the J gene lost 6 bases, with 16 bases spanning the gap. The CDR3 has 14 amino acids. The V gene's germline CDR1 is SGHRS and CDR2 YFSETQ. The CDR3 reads CASSPGGALDGYTF. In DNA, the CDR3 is TGCGCCAGCAGCCCGGGCGGGGCTTTGGATGGCTACACCTTC.

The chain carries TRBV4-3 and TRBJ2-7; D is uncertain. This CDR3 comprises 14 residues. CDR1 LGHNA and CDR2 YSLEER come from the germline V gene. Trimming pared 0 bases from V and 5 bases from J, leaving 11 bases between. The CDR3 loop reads CASSQDWVAHEQYF. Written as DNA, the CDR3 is TGCGCCAGCAGCCAAGATTGGGTAGCCCACGAGCAGTACTTC.

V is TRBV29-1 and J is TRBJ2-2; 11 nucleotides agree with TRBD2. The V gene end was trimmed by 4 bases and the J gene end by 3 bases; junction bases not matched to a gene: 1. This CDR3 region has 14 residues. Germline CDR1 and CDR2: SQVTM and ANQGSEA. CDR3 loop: CSVVSGRDTGELFF. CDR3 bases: TGCAGCGTTGTTAGCGGGAGGGACACCGGGGAGCTGTTTTTT.